The clone carrying this T cell receptor (beta chain) has just a few counts. Its antigen is still unknown. These data belong to a study of beta chain features in type 1 diabetes. Naive, central memory, regulatory and stem cell-like memory cells within the CD4+ compartment were sorted using CD45RO/CCR7/CD25/CD127/CD95/CD27. The whole isolated RNA underwent reverse transcription, so sequencing captured expressed TCRB transcripts. The table came from immunoSEQ multiplex PCR; TCRdb's copy has only in-frame clones and leaves some out. The sample comprises roughly 350,000 clones, 11% of which are singletons, and 0.015% to 0.02% rests with the top ten. Overall study findings and caveats: Reduced insertions and increased deletions marked VDJ junctions in type 1 diabetes patients. The naive, central memory and Treg TCRB repertoires showed an apparent similarity that was greater among patients than among healthy donors.

Trimming took off 4 bases at V and 2 bases at J, with 12 bases between the two ends. The CDR3 runs 14 residues. Germline CDR1 reads SQVTM; CDR2 reads ANQGSEA. Sequencing was performed on naive CD4+ T cells from blood. This chain uses TRBV29-1 with TRBJ2-1; maybe TRBD2 (5 bases). The origin of this receptor is a woman in her 30s in good health. CDR3 residues: CSVVTGNTYNEQFF. CDR3 DNA sequence: TGCAGCGTTGTAACGGGGAACACCTACAATGAGCAGTTCTTC.